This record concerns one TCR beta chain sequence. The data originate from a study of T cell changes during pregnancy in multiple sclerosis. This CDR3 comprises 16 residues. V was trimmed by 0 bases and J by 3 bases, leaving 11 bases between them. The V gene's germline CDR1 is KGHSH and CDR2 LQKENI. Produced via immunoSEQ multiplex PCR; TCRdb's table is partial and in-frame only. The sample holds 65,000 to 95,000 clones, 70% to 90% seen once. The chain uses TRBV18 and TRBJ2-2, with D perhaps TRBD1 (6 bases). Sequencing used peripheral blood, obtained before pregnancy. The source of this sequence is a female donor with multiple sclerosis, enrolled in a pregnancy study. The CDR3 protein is CASSPPQGSYTGELFF. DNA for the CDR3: TGTGCCAGCTCACCACCACAGGGTTCGTACACCGGGGAGCTGTTTTTT.